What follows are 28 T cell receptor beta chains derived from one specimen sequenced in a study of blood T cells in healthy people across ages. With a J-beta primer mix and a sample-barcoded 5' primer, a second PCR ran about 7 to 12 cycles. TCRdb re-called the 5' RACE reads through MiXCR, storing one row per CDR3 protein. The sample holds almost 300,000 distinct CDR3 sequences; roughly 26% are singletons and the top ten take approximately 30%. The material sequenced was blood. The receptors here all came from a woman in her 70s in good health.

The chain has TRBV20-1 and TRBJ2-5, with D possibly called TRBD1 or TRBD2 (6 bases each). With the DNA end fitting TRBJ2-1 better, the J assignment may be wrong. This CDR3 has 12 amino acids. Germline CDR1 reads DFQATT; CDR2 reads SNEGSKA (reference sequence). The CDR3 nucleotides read TGCAGTGCTGGACGGAGGGGGGATGAGCAGTTCTTC. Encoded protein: CSAGRRGDEQFF.

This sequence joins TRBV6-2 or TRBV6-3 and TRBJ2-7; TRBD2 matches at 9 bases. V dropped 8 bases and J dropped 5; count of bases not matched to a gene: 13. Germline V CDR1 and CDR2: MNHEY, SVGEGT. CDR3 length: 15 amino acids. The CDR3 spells CASASLGLAANEQYF. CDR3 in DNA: TGTGCCAGCGCATCCCTGGGACTAGCTGCAAACGAGCAGTACTTC.

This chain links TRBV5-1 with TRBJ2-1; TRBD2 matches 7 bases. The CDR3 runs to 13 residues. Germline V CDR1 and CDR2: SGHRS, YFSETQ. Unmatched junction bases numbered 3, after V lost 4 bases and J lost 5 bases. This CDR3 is CASSLTSDNEQFF. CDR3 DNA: TGCGCCAGCAGCCTTACTAGCGACAATGAGCAGTTCTTC.

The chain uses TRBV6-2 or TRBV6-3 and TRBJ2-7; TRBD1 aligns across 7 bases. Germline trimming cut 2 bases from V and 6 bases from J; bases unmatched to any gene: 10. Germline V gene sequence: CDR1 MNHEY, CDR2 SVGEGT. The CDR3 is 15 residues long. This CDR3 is CASSYLPDRAPEQYF. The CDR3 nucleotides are TGTGCCAGCAGTTACCTCCCAGACAGGGCTCCCGAGCAGTACTTC.

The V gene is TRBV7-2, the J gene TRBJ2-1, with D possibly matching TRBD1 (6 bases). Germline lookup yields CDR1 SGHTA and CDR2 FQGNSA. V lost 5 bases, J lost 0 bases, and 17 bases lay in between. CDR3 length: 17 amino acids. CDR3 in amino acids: CASSQPDRFSSYNEQFF. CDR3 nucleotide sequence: TGTGCCAGCAGCCAACCTGACAGGTTCAGCTCCTACAATGAGCAGTTCTTC.

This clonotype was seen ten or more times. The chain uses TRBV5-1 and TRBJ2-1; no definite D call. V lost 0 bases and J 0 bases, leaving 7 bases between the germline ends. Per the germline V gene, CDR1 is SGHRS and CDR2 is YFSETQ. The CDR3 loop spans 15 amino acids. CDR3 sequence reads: CASSLGALSYNEQFF. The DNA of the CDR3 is TGCGCCAGCAGCTTGGGAGCCCTCTCCTACAATGAGCAGTTCTTC.

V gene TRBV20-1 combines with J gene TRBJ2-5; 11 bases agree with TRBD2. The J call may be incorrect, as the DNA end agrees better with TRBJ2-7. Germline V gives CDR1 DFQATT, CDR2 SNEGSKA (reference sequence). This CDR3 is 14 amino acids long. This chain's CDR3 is CSAPRLAGLYEQYF. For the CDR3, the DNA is TGCAGTGCGCCTAGACTAGCGGGGCTATACGAGCAGTACTTC.

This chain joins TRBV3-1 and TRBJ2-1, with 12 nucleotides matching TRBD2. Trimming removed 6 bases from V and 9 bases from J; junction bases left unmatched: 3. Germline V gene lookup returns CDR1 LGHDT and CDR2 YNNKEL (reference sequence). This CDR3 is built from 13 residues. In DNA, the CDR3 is TGTGCCAGCAGTCAACTAGCGGGAGGTGAGCAGTTCTTC. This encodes CASSQLAGGEQFF.

The CDR3 here is CASSDRQLTSTDTQYF. Here the CDR3 DNA reads TGTGCCAGCAGCGACCGCCAGCTGACTAGCACAGATACGCAGTATTTT. V and J are TRBV7-2 and TRBJ2-3; D remains ambiguous. Deletions cut 5 bases from V and 0 bases from J, with 15 bases between. The CDR3 is made up of 16 amino acids. Germline V lookup: CDR1 SGHTA, CDR2 FQGNSA.

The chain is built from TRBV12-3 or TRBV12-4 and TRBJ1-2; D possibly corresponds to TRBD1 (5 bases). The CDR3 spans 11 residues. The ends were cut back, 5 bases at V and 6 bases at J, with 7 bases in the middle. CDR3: CASSGTHGYTF. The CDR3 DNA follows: TGTGCCAGCAGTGGGACGCATGGCTACACCTTC.

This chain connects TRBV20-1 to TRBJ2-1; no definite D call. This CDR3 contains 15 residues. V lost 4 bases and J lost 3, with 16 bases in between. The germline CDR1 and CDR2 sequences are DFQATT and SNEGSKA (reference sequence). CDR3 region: CSAIDAGHLYNEQFF. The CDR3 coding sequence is TGCAGTGCTATTGACGCCGGTCACCTCTACAATGAGCAGTTCTTC.

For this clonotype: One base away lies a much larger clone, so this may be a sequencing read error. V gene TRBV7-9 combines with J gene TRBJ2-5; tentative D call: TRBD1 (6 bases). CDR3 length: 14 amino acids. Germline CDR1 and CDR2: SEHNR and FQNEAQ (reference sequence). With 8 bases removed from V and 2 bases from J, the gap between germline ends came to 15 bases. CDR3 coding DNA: TGTGCCAGCGGCCCACAGGGTAGACAAGAGACCCAGTACTTC. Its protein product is CASGPQGRQETQYF.

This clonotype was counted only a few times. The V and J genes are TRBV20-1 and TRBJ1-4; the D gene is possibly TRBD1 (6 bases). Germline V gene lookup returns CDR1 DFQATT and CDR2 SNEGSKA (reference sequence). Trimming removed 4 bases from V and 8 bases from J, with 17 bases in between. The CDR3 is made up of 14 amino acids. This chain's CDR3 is CSAIQIGQLEKLFF. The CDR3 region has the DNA TGCAGTGCTATCCAGATTGGACAGCTAGAAAAACTGTTTTTT.

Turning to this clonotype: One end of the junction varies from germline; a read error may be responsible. Written as DNA, the CDR3 is TGTGCCAGCCCACCGGGACTAGCGGGGCTTGAGACCCAGTACTTC. This encodes CASPPGLAGLETQYF. V and J are TRBV18 and TRBJ2-5, with 13 bases aligning to TRBD2. CDR1 is KGHSH, CDR2 LQKENI, per germline. The CDR3 runs 15 residues.

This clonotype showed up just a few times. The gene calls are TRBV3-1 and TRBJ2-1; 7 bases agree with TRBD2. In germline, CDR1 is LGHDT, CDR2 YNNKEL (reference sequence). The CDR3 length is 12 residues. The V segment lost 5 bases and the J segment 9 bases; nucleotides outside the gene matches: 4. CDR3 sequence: CASSFGEGEQFF. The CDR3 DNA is TGTGCCAGCAGCTTCGGGGAGGGTGAGCAGTTCTTC.

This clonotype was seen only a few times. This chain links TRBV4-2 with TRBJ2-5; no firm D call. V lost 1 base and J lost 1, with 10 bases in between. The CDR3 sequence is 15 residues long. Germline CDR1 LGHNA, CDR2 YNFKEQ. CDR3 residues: CASSQGTGSQETQYF. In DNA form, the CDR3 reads TGTGCCAGCAGCCAAGGGACGGGCTCCCAAGAGACCCAGTACTTC.

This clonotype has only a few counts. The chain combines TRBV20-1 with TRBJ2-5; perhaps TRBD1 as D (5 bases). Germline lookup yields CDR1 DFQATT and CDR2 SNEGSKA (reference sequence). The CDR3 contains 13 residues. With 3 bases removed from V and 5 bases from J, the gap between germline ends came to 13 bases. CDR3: CSARSPAGETQYF. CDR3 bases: TGCAGTGCTAGGTCTCCGGCAGGGGAGACCCAGTACTTC.

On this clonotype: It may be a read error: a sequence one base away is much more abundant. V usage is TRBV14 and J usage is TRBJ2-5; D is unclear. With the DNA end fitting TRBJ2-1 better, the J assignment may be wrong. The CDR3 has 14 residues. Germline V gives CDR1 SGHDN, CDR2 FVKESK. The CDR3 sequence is CANSQALRSSQQFF. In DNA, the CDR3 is TGTGCCAACAGCCAAGCCCTGCGGAGCAGTCAGCAGTTCTTC.

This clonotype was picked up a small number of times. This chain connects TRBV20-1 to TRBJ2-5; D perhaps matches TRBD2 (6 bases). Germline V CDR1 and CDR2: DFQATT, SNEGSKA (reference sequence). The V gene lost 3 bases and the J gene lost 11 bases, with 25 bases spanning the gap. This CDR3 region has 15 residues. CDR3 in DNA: TGCAGTGCTAGGGCGCACCAGGACTACCTTGGGGAGCAGTACTTC. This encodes CSARAHQDYLGEQYF.

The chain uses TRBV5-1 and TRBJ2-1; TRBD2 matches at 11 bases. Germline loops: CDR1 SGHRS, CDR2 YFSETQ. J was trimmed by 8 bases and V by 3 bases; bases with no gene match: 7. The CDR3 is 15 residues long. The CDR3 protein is CASSSLLAGDDEQFF. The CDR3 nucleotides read TGCGCCAGCAGCTCGCTACTAGCGGGAGATGATGAGCAGTTCTTC.

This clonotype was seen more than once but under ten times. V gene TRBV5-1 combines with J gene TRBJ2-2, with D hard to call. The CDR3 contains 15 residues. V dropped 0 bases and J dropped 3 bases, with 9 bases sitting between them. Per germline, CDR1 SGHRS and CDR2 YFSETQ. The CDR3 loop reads CASSLEGPDTGELFF. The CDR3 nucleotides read TGCGCCAGCAGCTTGGAGGGCCCGGACACCGGGGAGCTGTTTTTT.

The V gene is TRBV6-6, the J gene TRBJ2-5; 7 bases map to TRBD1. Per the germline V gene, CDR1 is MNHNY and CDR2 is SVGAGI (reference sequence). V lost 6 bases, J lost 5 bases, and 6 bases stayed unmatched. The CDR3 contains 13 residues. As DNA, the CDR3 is TGTGCCAGCAGCCACGACAGGGAGGAGACCCAGTACTTC. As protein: CASSHDREETQYF.

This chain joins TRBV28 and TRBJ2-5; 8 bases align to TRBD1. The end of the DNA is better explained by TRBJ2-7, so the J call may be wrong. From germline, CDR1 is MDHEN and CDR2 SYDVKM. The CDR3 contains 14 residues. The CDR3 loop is CASSRTGPSYEQYF. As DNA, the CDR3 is TGTGCCAGCAGTAGGACAGGGCCCTCCTACGAGCAGTACTTC.

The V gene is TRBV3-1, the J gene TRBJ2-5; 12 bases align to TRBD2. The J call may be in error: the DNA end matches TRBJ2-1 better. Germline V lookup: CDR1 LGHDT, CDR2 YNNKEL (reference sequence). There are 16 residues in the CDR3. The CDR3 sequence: CASSRKRGTSGNEQFF. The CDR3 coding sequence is TGTGCCAGCAGCCGAAAGCGGGGGACTAGCGGGAATGAGCAGTTCTTC.

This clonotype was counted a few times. The CDR3 DNA follows: TGTGCCAGCAGCTTACTGAACAGCGAAGAGACCCAGTACTTC. Encoded protein: CASSLLNSEETQYF. The rearrangement joins TRBV7-6 to TRBJ2-5; D unresolved. This CDR3 contains 14 residues. V lost 2 bases to trimming and J lost 3 bases, with 10 bases between them. Germline CDR1 SGHVS, CDR2 FNYEAQ.

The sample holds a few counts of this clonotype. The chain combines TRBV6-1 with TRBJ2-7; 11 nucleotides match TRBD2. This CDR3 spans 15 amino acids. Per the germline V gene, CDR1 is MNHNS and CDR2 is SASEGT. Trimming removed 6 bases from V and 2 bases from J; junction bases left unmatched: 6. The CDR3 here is CASRETSGIPYEQYF. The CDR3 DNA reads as TGTGCCAGCAGGGAGACTAGCGGGATCCCCTACGAGCAGTACTTC.

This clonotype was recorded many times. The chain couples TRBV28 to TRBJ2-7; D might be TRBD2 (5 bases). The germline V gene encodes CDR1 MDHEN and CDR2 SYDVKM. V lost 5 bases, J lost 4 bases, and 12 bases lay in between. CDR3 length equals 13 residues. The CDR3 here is CASSVRERYEQYF. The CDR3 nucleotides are TGTGCCAGCAGTGTGAGGGAGAGGTACGAGCAGTACTTC.

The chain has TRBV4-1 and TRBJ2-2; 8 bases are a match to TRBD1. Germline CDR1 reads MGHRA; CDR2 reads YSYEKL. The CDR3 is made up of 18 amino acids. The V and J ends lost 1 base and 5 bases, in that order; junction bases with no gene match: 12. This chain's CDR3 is CASSQAQGGRGRTGELFF. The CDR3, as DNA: TGCGCCAGCAGCCAAGCCCAGGGTGGCAGGGGGCGGACCGGGGAGCTGTTTTTT.